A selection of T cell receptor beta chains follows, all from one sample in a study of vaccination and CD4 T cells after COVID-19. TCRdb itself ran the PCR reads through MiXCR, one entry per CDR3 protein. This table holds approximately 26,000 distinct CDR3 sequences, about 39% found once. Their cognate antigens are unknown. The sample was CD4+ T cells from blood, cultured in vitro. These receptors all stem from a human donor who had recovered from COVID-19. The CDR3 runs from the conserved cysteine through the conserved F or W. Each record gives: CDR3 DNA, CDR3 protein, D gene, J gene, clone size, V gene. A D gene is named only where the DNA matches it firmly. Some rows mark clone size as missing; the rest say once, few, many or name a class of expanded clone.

CDR3 DNA: TGCAGTGCTAGAGATGGAAGGAATGAGCAGTTCTTC; CDR3 protein: CSARDGRNEQFF; D gene: NA; J gene: TRBJ2-1; clone size: NA; V gene: TRBV20-1
CDR3 DNA: TGCGCCAGCAGCTTGGGGGCAGGGACTAACTATGGCTACACCTTC; CDR3 protein: CASSLGAGTNYGYTF; D gene: NA; J gene: TRBJ1-2; clone size: few; V gene: TRBV5-1
CDR3 DNA: TGTGCCAGCAGTGGGGGAGCACCGACCTACGAGCAGTACTTC; CDR3 protein: CASSGGAPTYEQYF; D gene: NA; J gene: TRBJ2-7; clone size: once; V gene: TRBV28
CDR3 DNA: TGTGCCAGCAGTTCATCTTGGGGGGCCGGGAAGACCCAGTACTTC; CDR3 protein: CASSSSWGAGKTQYF; D gene: NA; J gene: TRBJ2-5; clone size: NA; V gene: TRBV6-2/TRBV6-3
CDR3 DNA: TGTGCCACCAGCAGAGATTTGGTGAATGAAAAACTGTTTTTT; CDR3 protein: CATSRDLVNEKLFF; D gene: NA; J gene: TRBJ1-4; clone size: few; V gene: TRBV15
CDR3 DNA: TGTGCCAGCAGTTACGTACGGAACACCGGGGAGCTGTTTTTT; CDR3 protein: CASSYVRNTGELFF; D gene: NA; J gene: TRBJ2-2; clone size: NA; V gene: TRBV6-5
CDR3 DNA: TGTGCCAGCAGCACCCGACTAGCGCCTGGCACAGATACGCAGTATTTT; CDR3 protein: CASSTRLAPGTDTQYF; D gene: TRBD2; J gene: TRBJ2-3; clone size: NA; V gene: TRBV7-2
CDR3 DNA: TGTGCCAGCCGGATGGGGCGAAAACAGTTCTTC; CDR3 protein: CASRMGRKQFF; D gene: NA; J gene: TRBJ2-1; clone size: NA; V gene: TRBV2
CDR3 DNA: TGTGCCAGCAGTTACCCGGCTAGCGGGAGAGAGACCCAGTACTTC; CDR3 protein: CASSYPASGRETQYF; D gene: TRBD2; J gene: TRBJ2-5; clone size: NA; V gene: TRBV28
CDR3 DNA: TGTGCCAGCAGCGGACAGGGTAACACAGATACGCAGTATTTT; CDR3 protein: CASSGQGNTDTQYF; D gene: TRBD1; J gene: TRBJ2-3; clone size: NA; V gene: TRBV5-6
CDR3 DNA: TGCAGTGCTAGAGATTACATTCGGTCGGGGCAGGCTCATCCGGGAGGGCAGTACTTC; CDR3 protein: CSARDYIRSGQAHPGGQYF; D gene: TRBD2; J gene: TRBJ2-7; clone size: NA; V gene: TRBV20-1
CDR3 DNA: TGTGCCAGCAGTTCCCGGACCCAAGCCGGGGTGGATCAGCCCCAGCATTTT; CDR3 protein: CASSSRTQAGVDQPQHF; D gene: NA; J gene: TRBJ1-5; clone size: NA; V gene: TRBV27
CDR3 DNA: TGTGCCAGCAGTTCGGGACAGGGTCGGGCTTTCTTT; CDR3 protein: CASSSGQGRAFF; D gene: TRBD1; J gene: TRBJ1-1; clone size: few; V gene: TRBV6-5
CDR3 DNA: TGTGCCAGCAGCTTAATGGGGACAGGGGAACCCGGGGAGCTGTTTTTT; CDR3 protein: CASSLMGTGEPGELFF; D gene: TRBD1; J gene: TRBJ2-2; clone size: few; V gene: TRBV7-9
CDR3 DNA: TGTGCCAGCAGTTTGGTCAACAGGGTTTACGAGCAGTACTTC; CDR3 protein: CASSLVNRVYEQYF; D gene: NA; J gene: TRBJ2-7; clone size: once; V gene: TRBV12-3/TRBV12-4
CDR3 DNA: TGTGCCAGCAGCGTTGCCAGGGGCTACGAGCAGTACTTC; CDR3 protein: CASSVARGYEQYF; D gene: NA; J gene: TRBJ2-7; clone size: NA; V gene: TRBV9
CDR3 DNA: TGCAGTGCTAGAGACCAACTACTCCAAGAGACCCAGTACTTC; CDR3 protein: CSARDQLLQETQYF; D gene: NA; J gene: TRBJ2-5; clone size: NA; V gene: TRBV20-1
CDR3 DNA: TGCAGTGCTAGAGATGTCATTACCCCTAACACCGGGGAGCTGTTTTTT; CDR3 protein: CSARDVITPNTGELFF; D gene: NA; J gene: TRBJ2-2; clone size: few; V gene: TRBV20-1
CDR3 DNA: TGTGCCAGCAGCGCGAAGTCCGGTCGACGCATTTTT; CDR3 protein: CASSAKSGRRIF; D gene: NA; J gene: TRBJ1-4; clone size: NA; V gene: TRBV7-9
CDR3 DNA: TGTGCCAGCAGTTTTCAGCGGGGATACGAGCAGTACTTC; CDR3 protein: CASSFQRGYEQYF; D gene: TRBD2; J gene: TRBJ2-7; clone size: few; V gene: TRBV28
CDR3 DNA: TGTGCCAGCAGTTGGACACCCGGGGAGCTGTTTTTT; CDR3 protein: CASSWTPGELFF; D gene: NA; J gene: TRBJ2-2; clone size: NA; V gene: TRBV6-5
CDR3 DNA: TGTGCCAGCAGCTTAGGACTAAATACAGAGACCCAGTACTTC; CDR3 protein: CASSLGLNTETQYF; D gene: NA; J gene: TRBJ2-5; clone size: NA; V gene: TRBV11-3
CDR3 DNA: TGTGCCAGCAGTTCGGTGGGCTTAAGCACTGAAGCTTTCTTT; CDR3 protein: CASSSVGLSTEAFF; D gene: NA; J gene: TRBJ1-1; clone size: few; V gene: TRBV28
CDR3 DNA: TGTGCCAGCAGGCACACAGGGGGCTGGGGCTACACCTTC; CDR3 protein: CASRHTGGWGYTF; D gene: TRBD1; J gene: TRBJ1-2; clone size: few; V gene: TRBV5-5
CDR3 DNA: TGTGCCACCCAAGACAGCCGGAGCTCCTACGAGCAGTACTTC; CDR3 protein: CATQDSRSSYEQYF; D gene: NA; J gene: TRBJ2-7; clone size: few; V gene: TRBV24-1
CDR3 DNA: TGCGCCAGCAGCTTGGCTATGAACTATGGCTACACCTTC; CDR3 protein: CASSLAMNYGYTF; D gene: NA; J gene: TRBJ1-2; clone size: few; V gene: TRBV5-1
CDR3 DNA: TGTGCCAGCAGCTCCGGACAGGCTAGCAATCAGCCCCAGCATTTT; CDR3 protein: CASSSGQASNQPQHF; D gene: TRBD1; J gene: TRBJ1-5; clone size: NA; V gene: TRBV12-3/TRBV12-4
CDR3 DNA: TGTGCCAGTGTTCGGTCGAAAGGCAATCAGCCCCAGCATTTT; CDR3 protein: CASVRSKGNQPQHF; D gene: NA; J gene: TRBJ1-5; clone size: few; V gene: TRBV19
CDR3 DNA: TGTGCCACCAGCATATATCCGGGACTCGCAACGGGCTATGGCTACACCTTC; CDR3 protein: CATSIYPGLATGYGYTF; D gene: NA; J gene: TRBJ1-2; clone size: few; V gene: TRBV15
CDR3 DNA: TGTGCCAGCAGGGGGACAGCTAATCAGCCCCAGCATTTT; CDR3 protein: CASRGTANQPQHF; D gene: TRBD1; J gene: TRBJ1-5; clone size: NA; V gene: TRBV12-3/TRBV12-4